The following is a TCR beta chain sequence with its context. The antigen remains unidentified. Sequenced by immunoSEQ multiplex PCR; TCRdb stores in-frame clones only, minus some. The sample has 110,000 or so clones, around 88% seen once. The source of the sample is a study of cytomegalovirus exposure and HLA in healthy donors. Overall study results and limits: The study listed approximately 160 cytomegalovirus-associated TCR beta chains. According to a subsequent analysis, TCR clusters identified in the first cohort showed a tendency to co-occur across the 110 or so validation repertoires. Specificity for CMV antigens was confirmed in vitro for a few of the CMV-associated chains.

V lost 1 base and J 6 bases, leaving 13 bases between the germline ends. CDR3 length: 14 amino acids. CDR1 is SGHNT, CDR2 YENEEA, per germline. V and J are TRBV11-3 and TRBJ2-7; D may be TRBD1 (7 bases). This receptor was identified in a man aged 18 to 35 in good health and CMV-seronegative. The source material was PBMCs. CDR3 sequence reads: CASSLGGQGGEQYF. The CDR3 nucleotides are TGTGCCAGCAGCTTAGGAGGCCAGGGGGGCGAGCAGTACTTC.